One T cell receptor beta chain is described in this entry. As yet, its antigen is unknown. The assay was immunoSEQ multiplex PCR, and TCRdb's table has in-frame clones only and misses some. The sample carries about 150,000 clones, around 86% recorded once. The data belong to a study of T cell responses to AZD1222 COVID-19 vaccine. Trimming took 5 bases from V and 0 from J, leaving 11 bases between them. Germline CDR1 is SQVTM and CDR2 is ANQGSEA. The CDR3 contains 14 residues. General observations from the study: Two AZD1222 administrations were followed by greater Spike-specific TCR breadth and depth.

The material was peripheral blood, obtained 28 days after the second AZD1222 dose. The V and J genes are TRBV29-1 and TRBJ1-5, with unresolved D. This clonotype was sampled from an adult who received the AZD1222 COVID-19 vaccine. This chain's CDR3 is CSVPGGNSNQPQHF. The CDR3 nucleotides are TGCAGCGTTCCGGGCGGAAATAGCAATCAGCCCCAGCATTTT.